This T cell receptor (beta chain) came from a study of human T cells and chemical hapten exposure. Study-wide context: Mainly, slight library volume differences in the pool made TCR yields vary.

Trimming shortened V by 1 base and J by 5 bases, and 11 bases separated the two germline ends. The CDR3 extends over 14 amino acids. From germline, CDR1 is MNHEY and CDR2 SVGAGI. TCRdb itself ran the RACE reads through MiXCR, one entry per CDR3 protein. The sample lists over 70,000 distinct CDR3 sequences, roughly 11% seen once, with about 0.95% in the top ten. The time point: patch test 3, about 24 weeks after DPC sensitization. The treatment: therapeutic diphenylcyclopropenone sensitization with weekly scalp DPC. The rearrangement links TRBV6-5 to TRBJ1-1, with a weak D call TRBD1 (6 bases). The receptor was derived from a woman aged 30 to 39 with alopecia areata. Some clones in this sample may be carry-over from other donors' samples. The sequenced sample was whole blood, obtained in connection with sensitization to the hapten diphenylcyclopropenone (DPC). The CDR3 region is CASSYYAGTTEAFF. CDR3 sequence (DNA): TGTGCCAGCAGTTACTACGCCGGGACAACTGAAGCTTTCTTT.